This entry lists 7 T cell receptor beta chains sequenced from one sample in a study of shared clonotypes between healthy human individuals. Some clones are missing from TCRdb's copy, which holds only in-frame ones; the method was immunoSEQ multiplex PCR. The sample holds 1.6 million or so clones, around 98.5% seen once. Sequencing input: naive CD4+ T cells sorted from blood. Subset meaning: CD45RA+ positively selected. The receptor set was obtained from a man in his thirties or forties in good health.

A word on this clone: Distinct nucleotide sequences in the sample also encode this CDR3. The chain couples TRBV28 to TRBJ1-5; no reliable D call. V shed 1 base and J shed 7 bases, with 8 bases lying between them. Germline values: CDR1 MDHEN, CDR2 SYDVKM. The CDR3 extends over 13 amino acids. The CDR3 sequence: CASSLLGGQPQHF. CDR3 in DNA: TGTGCCAGCAGTTTATTGGGAGGGCAGCCCCAGCATTTT.

The chain carries TRBV28 and TRBJ2-1, with D perhaps matching TRBD1 or TRBD2 (5 bases each). V lost 3 bases, J lost 1 base, and 10 bases lay in between. This CDR3 is 15 amino acids long. Germline-derived CDR1 and CDR2 are MDHEN and SYDVKM. The CDR3 bases are TGTGCCAGCAGTTTTGCCGGGACGTCCTACAATGAGCAGTTCTTC. Its translation is CASSFAGTSYNEQFF.

The chain uses TRBV5-1 and TRBJ2-2, with TRBD2 matching 9 bases. This CDR3 contains 16 residues. Trimming at V came to 1 base and at J to 4 bases, leaving 5 bases not matched to a gene. From germline, CDR1 is SGHRS and CDR2 YFSETQ. DNA of the CDR3: TGCGCCAGCAGCTTGAATCAAGCGGGAGGCACCGGGGAGCTGTTTTTT. Residues: CASSLNQAGGTGELFF.

The genes are TRBV5-1 and TRBJ2-1; 8 bases are shared with TRBD1. The germline V gene encodes CDR1 SGHRS and CDR2 YFSETQ. This CDR3 spans 17 amino acids. Losses at the gene ends were 0 bases for V and 8 bases for J; bases not matched to a gene: 13. CDR3: CASSLGLPTGDRHEQFF. CDR3 DNA: TGCGCCAGCAGCTTGGGGCTACCGACAGGGGATAGGCATGAGCAGTTCTTC.

This clone was observed a single time. J is TRBJ2-7 and V is TRBV5-8; D possibly corresponds to TRBD1 (5 bases). The CDR3 loop spans 14 amino acids. Trimming left V 1 base short and J 1 base short, with 9 bases between. The germline V gene has CDR1 SGHTS and CDR2 YDEGEE. CDR3 DNA: TGTGCCAGCAGCTTGATCAGGGTTTCCTACGAGCAGTACTTC. This translates into CASSLIRVSYEQYF. The full variable domain, with the rest looked up from reference TRBV5-8 and TRBJ2-7, is EAGVTQSPTHLIKTRGQQATLRCSPISGHTSVYWYQQALGLGLQFLLWYDEGEERNRGNFPPRFSGRQFPNYSSELNVNALELEDSALYLCASSLIRVSYEQYFGPGTRLTVT.

This chain joins TRBV11-2 and TRBJ2-1, with a tentative D call TRBD2 (5 bases). Germline-derived CDR1 and CDR2 are SGHAT and FQNNGV. This CDR3 has 17 residues. V lost 1 base and J lost 0, with 13 bases in between. The CDR3 nucleotides read TGTGCCAGCAGCTTAGTTCGCGGACTCCGCTCCTACAATGAGCAGTTCTTC. Its translation is CASSLVRGLRSYNEQFF. The full variable domain, in which reference TRBV11-2 and TRBJ2-1 provide the parts outside the CDR3, is EAGVAQSPRYKIIEKRQSVAFWCNPISGHATLYWYQQILGQGPKLLIQFQNNGVVDDSQLPKDRFSAERLKGVDSTLKIQPAKLEDSAVYLCASSLVRGLRSYNEQFFGPGTRLTVL.

This chain connects TRBV5-6 to TRBJ2-2; D unresolved. The germline CDR1 and CDR2 sequences are SGHDT and YYEEEE. Trimming removed 0 bases from V and 4 bases from J, with 7 bases in between. CDR3 length: 14 residues. The CDR3 region is CASSLGFLTGELFF. CDR3 nucleotide sequence: TGTGCCAGCAGCTTGGGCTTTCTCACCGGGGAGCTGTTTTTT.